This T cell receptor beta chain came from a study of shared clonotypes between healthy human individuals (dated by TCRdb to the early 2020s). As for the study more broadly: A few men and two women, aged 18 to 49 years, made up the cohort. For each donor, three plates each were used for CD4 naive and CD4 memory, two plates were used for CD8 naive, and one plate was used for CD8 memory. To estimate repertoire size and how much clonotype sharing occurs between individuals, the study deeply sequenced the blood TCR repertoires of about five healthy adults. To increase sequencing depth and limit assay-specific biases, different laboratories used diverse techniques to prepare libraries and sequence TCR repertoires. Between about 0.8 and 9 billion PBMCs per donor were obtained by leukapheresis. The study at large found these results: The genetic and exposure-history diversity represented was limited by the small number of donors. Pairwise subsampling indicated that sequencing depth was expected to affect the degree of clonotype sharing among donors. Incomplete sequencing was indicated by rarefaction of sorted-subset datasets, despite the large sequencing depth. Compared with non-shared clonotypes, clonotypes shared by all four sorted-subset donors had higher generation probabilities. When a handful of donors were compared, the shared fraction of clonotypes was about 5.5% for naive CD4, around 3.6% for naive CD8, 2.3% for memory CD4, and 0.35% to 0.5% for memory CD8. Sampling was limited to blood, and TCR repertoires in tissue likely differ from TCR repertoires in blood. Naive subsets generally had larger estimated clonotype richness than memory subsets.

Using the deep immunoSEQ assay, multiplex PCR amplified TCR CDR3 regions from genomic DNA. Extracted genomic DNA from each cell subset was spread evenly across all wells of several immunoSEQ 96-well plates, with each plate serving as a replicate. For sorted subsets, around 0.2 ug genomic DNA, equal to about 30,000 T cell genomes, was loaded into each replicate PCR. The purified libraries were quantified using a Qubit 3.0 fluorometer, sized with a Bioanalyzer 2100, and then quantified again using the KAPA Library Quantification kit. Each immunoSEQ 96-well plate was sequenced on its own single-read 150-cycle Illumina NextSeq 550 flow cell. From the authors' description of their analysis: Because the immunoSEQ output held only junctional sequences and lacked quality scores, the filtering could not match the filtering applied to full-length reads. To assign V/J genes and CDR3, sequences were annotated using PyIR, a Python wrapper for IgBLAST v1.9, with IMGT germline references. Reads with weak V/J assignments (E-value above 1e-6), missing CDR3, stop codons, out-of-frame junctions, or ambiguous translated residues were removed. V3J clonotypes were defined by identical inferred V gene, J gene, and CDR3 amino acid sequence. The percentage overlap between two repertoires was calculated by dividing the number of shared unique clonotypes by the size of the smaller repertoire. Three approaches were used to assess repertoire richness: RTK rarefaction, the Chao1 estimator, and Recon v2.1 estimates of unobserved clonotypes. Generation probabilities were computed with OLGA for all TCRbeta clonotypes obtained by the gDNA method from a few donors. The source is immuneACCESS, and TCRdb retained only in-frame sequences with V and J called. Part of the clones is not carried over; for the studies checked, unresolved V genes explain less than half of this, and the remainder is unexplained. V and J calls and clone size are as listed in that table; D and trimming were resolved from the DNA. The sample table records 800,000 to 1,200,000 clones; roughly 74% of these occur just once. The ten largest clones take up under 0.65% of the sample.

Healthy HIV-negative adults with no recently reported acute infections or vaccinations were included as donors. Only Caucasian adults living in Nashville, Tennessee, USA were represented among the donors. CD4+ T cells were enriched through magnetic negative selection, after which naive cells were positively selected on CD45RA and the remaining negative fraction served as the memory subset. After blood collection by leukapheresis, PBMCs were isolated using Ficoll-Histopaque density gradient centrifugation and then cryopreserved in the vapor phase of liquid nitrogen. Analytical flow cytometry was used to check the purity and quantity of every magnetically sorted T cell population. Genomic DNA was isolated from each sorted fraction and quantified by UV absorbance on a Nanodrop 2000c. V is trimmed back by 4 bases and J by 6 bases, and the junction contains 7 bases that no gene match accounts for. The CDR3 covers 15 residues, taking in both the cysteine and the phenylalanine. Only the CDR3 region is kept as DNA, spanning 45 bases read in frame from base 1. The germline V gene yields SGHRS for CDR1 and YFSETQ for CDR2.

Concerning this clone: Its antigen is currently not known. Base quality data are lacking; no much larger clone is found one base away.

The sample comprised memory CD4+ T cells from PBMCs. What the cell subset or site label conveys for this sample: CD45RA-negative fraction. Rearrangement joined TRBV5-1 to TRBJ2-2; the junction holds 9 bases that match TRBD2. This sequence originates from a man aged 18 to 29 in good health. Some clones in this sample may be carry-over from other donors' samples. CDR3 sequence: CASSEVAGVPGELFF. The sequenced DNA is TGCGCCAGCAGCGAGGTAGCGGGAGTACCCGGGGAGCTGTTTTTT.